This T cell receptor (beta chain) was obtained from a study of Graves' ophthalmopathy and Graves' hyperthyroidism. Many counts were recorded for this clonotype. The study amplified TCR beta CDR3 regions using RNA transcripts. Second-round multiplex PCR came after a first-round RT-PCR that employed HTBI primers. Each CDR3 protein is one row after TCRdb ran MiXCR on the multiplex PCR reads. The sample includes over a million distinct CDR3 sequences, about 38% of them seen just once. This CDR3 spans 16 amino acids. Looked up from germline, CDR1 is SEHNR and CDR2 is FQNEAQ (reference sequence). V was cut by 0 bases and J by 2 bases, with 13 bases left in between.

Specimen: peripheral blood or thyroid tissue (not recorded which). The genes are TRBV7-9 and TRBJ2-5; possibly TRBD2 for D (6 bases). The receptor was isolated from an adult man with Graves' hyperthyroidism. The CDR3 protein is CASSLASGGSQETQYF. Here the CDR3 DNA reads TGTGCCAGCAGCTTAGCTTCCGGGGGATCGCAAGAGACCCAGTACTTC.